This T cell receptor (beta chain) originates from a study of T-cell reconstitution after alpha-beta-depleted transplantation in children. This sample's TCRbeta library carried unique molecular identifier barcodes. TCRdb called the PCR reads again in MiXCR, with one record for every CDR3 protein. In the table there are about 190,000 distinct CDR3 sequences, roughly 6.8% of which are singletons. The CDR3 runs 11 residues. CDR1 is SNHLY, CDR2 FYNNEI, per germline. The V and J ends lost 8 bases and 1 base respectively, with 5 bases between them. The sequencing used PBMCs from the stem cell graft donor, collected from the stem cell graft. This receptor was obtained from a human donor who donated a stem cell graft to a child with Wiskott-Aldrich syndrome. V gene TRBV2 combines with J gene TRBJ1-1; D ambiguous. CDR3: CASLKNTEAFF. The DNA for the CDR3 is TGTGCCAGCCTTAAGAACACTGAAGCTTTCTTT.